This entry lists 18 T cell receptor beta chains sequenced from one sample in a study of Ad26.COV2.S vaccination and SARS-CoV-2 variants. Produced via immunoSEQ multiplex PCR; TCRdb's table is partial and in-frame only. The sample has 300,000 to 500,000 clones; around 85% are singletons. Treatment described: some 20 received Ad26.COV2.S at low or high dose, single or two shots; roughly 5 received placebo; per-sample allocation not given. At day 63 after the first vaccine or placebo injection, samples were drawn. The specimen comprised peripheral blood, sampled in a trial of Ad26.COV2.S vaccine versus placebo. The source is a person between 18 and 65 years old who received the Ad26.COV2.S COVID-19 vaccine or a placebo.

The V call is TRBV13, the J call TRBJ2-7; 7 bases fit TRBD1. Germline V lookup: CDR1 PRHDT, CDR2 FYEKMQ (reference sequence). The CDR3 length is 14 residues. With V trimmed by 4 bases and J by 0 bases, 3 bases remained unmatched. The CDR3 DNA sequence: TGTGCCAGCAGCTGGGACAGAAACTCCTACGAGCAGTACTTC. This sequence encodes CASSWDRNSYEQYF.

This clone showed up just once. V gene TRBV27 combines with J gene TRBJ2-3; 8 bases match TRBD2. The V and J ends lost 3 bases and 4 bases, in that order; junction bases with no gene match: 3. The germline V gene encodes CDR1 MNHEY and CDR2 SMNVEV (reference sequence). The CDR3 is 14 amino acids. DNA for the CDR3: TGTGCCAGCAGTTTTAGCGGGGAATCAGATACGCAGTATTTT. It translates to CASSFSGESDTQYF.

V is TRBV6-2 or TRBV6-3 and J is TRBJ2-3, with 10 bases lining up with TRBD2. Germline V gene sequence: CDR1 MNHEY, CDR2 SVGEGT. This CDR3 has 15 residues. V dropped 5 bases and J dropped 1; count of bases not matched to a gene: 3. The CDR3 region has the DNA TGTGCCAGCAGTGCTAGCGGGGGAGGCACAGATACGCAGTATTTT. Its protein is CASSASGGGTDTQYF.

The chain couples TRBV23-1 to TRBJ2-5; D not resolved. TRBV23-1 is noted as an ORF with a role that remains uncertain. Trimming stripped 4 bases from V and 4 bases from J, with 16 bases between. The CDR3 covers 15 residues. CDR3 loop: CASSRCAHNIETQYF. The CDR3 DNA sequence: TGCGCCAGCAGTCGATGTGCCCACAATATAGAGACCCAGTACTTC.

The chain couples TRBV5-6 to TRBJ1-1, with 7 positions matching TRBD1. CDR1 and CDR2 (germline): SGHDT, YYEEEE. V dropped 4 bases and J dropped 5; count of bases not matched to a gene: 8. CDR3 length: 14 amino acids. The CDR3 sequence: CASSLLPGGTEAFF. The CDR3 coding sequence is TGTGCCAGCAGCCTTTTGCCAGGGGGAACTGAAGCTTTCTTT.

The genes are TRBV27 and TRBJ2-7; tentative D call: TRBD1 (5 bases). V was shortened by 3 bases and J by 4 bases, with 10 bases between the two germline ends. CDR3 length: 13 amino acids. In germline, CDR1 is MNHEY, CDR2 SMNVEV (reference sequence). The CDR3 region is CASSFNQGYEQYF. CDR3 bases: TGTGCCAGCAGTTTTAACCAGGGATACGAGCAGTACTTC.

V gene TRBV20-1 combines with J gene TRBJ1-2; D remains unclear. CDR1 is DFQATT and CDR2 is SNEGSKA in the germline V gene (reference sequence). This CDR3 has 11 residues. CDR3 region: CTVSQNYGYTF. CDR3 DNA: TGCACCGTATCCCAAAACTATGGCTACACCTTC.

J is TRBJ1-4 and V is TRBV7-2; D is uncertain. The V end was cut by 5 bases, the J end by 4 bases, with 11 bases between. The germline V gene encodes CDR1 SGHTA and CDR2 FQGNSA. This CDR3 spans 14 amino acids. The CDR3 DNA follows: TGTGCCAGCAGCCAGACACGGAATAATGAAAAACTGTTTTTT. Amino acids: CASSQTRNNEKLFF.

The chain links TRBV7-9 to TRBJ2-3; TRBD2 is a possible D gene (6 bases). Trimming removed 5 bases from V and 0 bases from J, with 18 bases in between. CDR3 length equals 17 residues. The germline V gene encodes CDR1 SEHNR and CDR2 FQNEAQ (reference sequence). The CDR3 loop reads CASSPGVGAPSTDTQYF. CDR3 sequence (DNA): TGTGCCAGCAGCCCGGGGGTGGGTGCTCCTAGCACAGATACGCAGTATTTT. The entire variable domain, with the rest obtained from reference TRBV7-9 and TRBJ2-3, is as follows: DTGVSQNPRHKITKRGQNVTFRCDPISEHNRLYWYRQTLGQGPEFLTYFQNEAQLEKSRLLSDRFSAERPKGSFSTLEIQRTEQGDSAMYLCASSPGVGAPSTDTQYFGPGTRLTVL.

The chain carries TRBV7-2 and TRBJ2-3; no clear D. CDR1 and CDR2 (germline): SGHTA, FQGNSA. This CDR3 is built from 14 residues. Trimming pared 5 bases from V and 5 bases from J, leaving 14 bases between. CDR3 DNA sequence: TGTGCCAGCAGCAGAGCACGATCGGAAGATACGCAGTATTTT. This codes for CASSRARSEDTQYF. Filled out from reference TRBV7-2 and TRBJ2-3, the complete variable domain reads GAGVSQSPSNKVTEKGKDVELRCDPISGHTALYWYRQSLGQGLEFLIYFQGNSAPDKSGLPSDRFSAERTGGSVSTLTIQRTQQEDSAVYLCASSRARSEDTQYFGPGTRLTVL.

The chain couples TRBV5-4 to TRBJ2-1; the D gene is possibly TRBD2 (6 bases). Trimming took off 4 bases at V and 3 bases at J, with 14 bases between the two ends. This CDR3 is built from 15 residues. Germline lookup yields CDR1 SGHNT and CDR2 YYREEE (reference sequence). CDR3 region: CASSPLVGLYNEQFF. CDR3 DNA: TGTGCCAGCAGCCCTCTGGTGGGACTCTACAATGAGCAGTTCTTC.

V is TRBV7-8 and J is TRBJ2-7; 7 bases map to TRBD1. The CDR3 has 13 amino acids. Per germline, CDR1 SGHVS and CDR2 FQNEAQ. After removal of 5 bases from V and 3 bases from J, the junction contained 4 bases not matched to a gene. The CDR3 DNA is TGTGCCAGCAGCCTTGGACAGGACTACGAGCAGTACTTC. Protein sequence: CASSLGQDYEQYF.

This clone was seen only a few times. This chain uses TRBV30 with TRBJ1-6; D possibly corresponds to TRBD1 (5 bases). CDR1 GTSNPN and CDR2 SVGIG come from the germline V gene (reference sequence). The CDR3 sequence is 13 residues long. V gave up 3 bases and J gave up 7 bases, with 10 bases separating them. In nucleotides, the CDR3 is TGTGCCTGGAGAATTGGGGGAAATTCACCCCTCCACTTT. It codes for CAWRIGGNSPLHF.

A word on this clone: At one end, the junction sequence differs from germline, possibly due to a read error. This chain uses TRBV6-1 with TRBJ2-7; weak D call: TRBD2 (7 bases). CDR3 length: 14 residues. Per germline, CDR1 MNHNS and CDR2 SASEGT. The CDR3 nucleotides read TGTGCCAGCAGCGAAGGGGGAGGGGGGTACGAGCAGTACTTC. As protein: CASSEGGGGYEQYF.

The V and J genes are TRBV5-1 and TRBJ2-1, with D hard to call. V was shortened by 0 bases and J by 9 bases, with 10 bases between the two germline ends. The CDR3 extends over 13 amino acids. Germline V gives CDR1 SGHRS, CDR2 YFSETQ. The CDR3 region is CASSLGSTGEQFF. DNA for the CDR3: TGCGCCAGCAGCTTGGGTTCGACCGGTGAGCAGTTCTTC.

This chain links TRBV7-8 with TRBJ1-3; no definite D call. Per germline, CDR1 SGHVS and CDR2 FQNEAQ. There are 16 residues in the CDR3. V was cut by 1 base and J by 4 bases, with 14 bases left in between. Written as DNA, the CDR3 is TGTGCCAGCAGCTTAGAGGTGGACTCTGGGGGAAACACCATATATTTT. This codes for CASSLEVDSGGNTIYF.

CDR3 nucleotide sequence: TGTGCTAGTGGTTTGGGACAGGGGAGCTTCGAGCAGTACTTC. Translated: CASGLGQGSFEQYF. This chain joins TRBV12-5 and TRBJ2-7; 8 nucleotides align to TRBD1. The trim removed 1 base at V and 6 bases at J, leaving 5 bases unmatched. Per germline, CDR1 LGHNT and CDR2 FRNRAP. The CDR3 runs 14 residues. Using reference TRBV12-5 and TRBJ2-7 for the parts outside the CDR3, the full variable domain is DARVTQTPRHKVTEMGQEVTMRCQPILGHNTVFWYRQTMMQGLELLAYFRNRAPLDDSGMPKDRFSAEMPDATLATLKIQPSEPRDSAVYFCASGLGQGSFEQYFGPGTRLTVT.

The CDR3 sequence is CATSRTGQGNEKLFF. The CDR3 bases are TGTGCCACCAGCAGAACGGGACAGGGGAATGAAAAACTGTTTTTT. The rearrangement uses TRBV15 and TRBJ1-4; 10 nucleotides match TRBD1. The CDR3 consists of 15 residues. CDR1 is LNHNV, CDR2 YYDKDF, per germline (reference sequence). Trimming cost V 2 bases and J 5 bases; bases outside gene matches: 2.